Below, one T cell receptor (beta chain) is given with its context. Its specificity is unknown. The sample is drawn from a study of beta chain features in type 1 diabetes. V shed 0 bases and J 4 bases; nucleotides not matched to a gene: 12. This CDR3 has 18 residues. Germline CDR1 SNHLY, CDR2 FYNNEI. cDNA synthesis used the whole RNA isolate, giving expressed TCRB sequences. Sequencing used immunoSEQ multiplex PCR; TCRdb keeps in-frame clones, though not all of them. The sample has a few hundred thousand clones, 24% seen once; the top ten hold 0.012%. Study findings and constraints: Shorter templates might be favored by PCR, and equally so in patients and in controls. Shortening that was moderate but significant affected the TCRB CDR3s of Type 1 diabetes patients in all four CD4+ subsets.

Sequencing used naive CD4+ T cells from blood. This chain connects TRBV2 to TRBJ2-5, with 9 bases matching TRBD2. The receptor's source is a woman in her twenties or thirties with type 1 diabetes. CDR3 loop: CASSEALQLAGERETQYF. CDR3 nucleotides: TGTGCCAGCAGTGAAGCGCTTCAGTTAGCGGGAGAACGAGAGACCCAGTACTTC.